The 19 T cell receptor beta chains in this list originate from one sample, sequenced in a study of blood T cell repertoires in COVID-19. Some clones are missing from TCRdb's copy, which holds only in-frame ones; the method was immunoSEQ multiplex PCR. The table has around 98,000 clones, approximately 90% seen once; the top ten hold 3.5% to 5.5%. Sequenced input: peripheral blood. The source of these receptors is a man aged 70-80 years with acute or convalescent COVID-19.

The genes are TRBV27 and TRBJ1-4; no clear D. CDR1 is MNHEY and CDR2 is SMNVEV in the germline V gene (reference sequence). The V end was cut by 6 bases, the J end by 7 bases, with 12 bases between. CDR3 length: 13 residues. For the CDR3, the DNA is TGTGCCAGCAGGACTGATCCTTTTGAAAAACTGTTTTTT. This codes for CASRTDPFEKLFF.

The chain couples TRBV5-1 to TRBJ2-3; D perhaps matches TRBD1 (6 bases). V lost 3 bases, J lost 5 bases, and 13 bases lay in between. The CDR3 runs to 14 residues. Looked up from germline, CDR1 is SGHRS and CDR2 is YFSETQ. CDR3 nucleotide sequence: TGCGCCAGCAGCTGGGGCCCGGGACAAGATACGCAGTATTTT. Amino acids: CASSWGPGQDTQYF. Supplemented by reference TRBV5-1 and TRBJ2-3, the full variable domain reads KAGVTQTPRYLIKTRGQQVTLSCSPISGHRSVSWYQQTPGQGLQFLFEYFSETQRNKGNFPGRFSGRQFSNSRSEMNVSTLELGDSALYLCASSWGPGQDTQYFGPGTRLTVL.

The V call is TRBV11-2, the J call TRBJ2-7; maybe TRBD1 (5 bases). Germline CDR1 and CDR2: SGHAT and FQNNGV. CDR3 size: 14 residues. V lost 5 bases and J 5 bases, leaving 16 bases between the germline ends. CDR3: CASSLGPGPHEQYF. The CDR3 nucleotides are TGTGCCAGCAGCCTCGGACCAGGGCCCCACGAGCAGTACTTC. Full variable domain (missing parts from reference TRBV11-2 and TRBJ2-7): EAGVAQSPRYKIIEKRQSVAFWCNPISGHATLYWYQQILGQGPKLLIQFQNNGVVDDSQLPKDRFSAERLKGVDSTLKIQPAKLEDSAVYLCASSLGPGPHEQYFGPGTRLTVT.

The chain is built from TRBV15 and TRBJ2-3; TRBD2 matches at 10 bases. Per germline, CDR1 LNHNV and CDR2 YYDKDF (reference sequence). This CDR3 contains 15 residues. The junction had 6 bases not matched to a gene; V was cut back by 3 bases and J by 6 bases. CDR3 DNA sequence: TGTGCCACCAGCAGGGGAGCGGGGGGGTTGGATACGCAGTATTTT. This codes for CATSRGAGGLDTQYF.

The V and J genes are TRBV28 and TRBJ2-1; 9 bases map to TRBD1. The V segment lost 6 bases and the J segment 5 bases; nucleotides outside the gene matches: 8. Looked up from germline, CDR1 is MDHEN and CDR2 is SYDVKM. This CDR3 contains 15 residues. CDR3 sequence: CASSLGGQGDNEQFF. DNA for the CDR3: TGTGCCAGCAGCTTGGGGGGACAGGGAGACAATGAGCAGTTCTTC.

This clone appeared once. The chain combines TRBV5-1 with TRBJ2-5; TRBD1 matches 8 bases. After removal of 3 bases from V and 4 bases from J, the junction contained 5 bases not matched to a gene. Germline-derived CDR1 and CDR2 are SGHRS and YFSETQ. This CDR3 is 14 amino acids long. The CDR3 DNA sequence: TGCGCCAGCAGCTCATTGACAGGGGCAGAGACCCAGTACTTC. It yields the protein CASSSLTGAETQYF.

The chain carries TRBV7-3 and TRBJ2-3, with TRBD2 identical over 7 bases. This CDR3 is 16 amino acids long. Germline V gives CDR1 SGHTA, CDR2 FQGTGA. V shed 0 bases, J shed 1 base, and the junction held 4 bases outside the gene matches. CDR3 loop: CASSLTGGGGTDTQYF. In nucleotides, the CDR3 is TGTGCCAGCAGCTTAACTGGCGGGGGAGGCACAGATACGCAGTATTTT.

This sequence joins TRBV5-1 and TRBJ2-1, with D possibly being TRBD2 (5 bases). V lost 4 bases, J lost 7 bases, and 12 bases lay in between. The CDR3 has 13 amino acids. Germline V gene data show CDR1 as SGHRS and CDR2 as YFSETQ. In DNA form, the CDR3 reads TGCGCCAGCAGCCGCCTCGGGGAGAATGAGCAGTTCTTC. Protein product: CASSRLGENEQFF.

V is TRBV5-1 and J is TRBJ2-3; 9 bases match TRBD1. CDR1 is SGHRS, CDR2 YFSETQ, per germline. The V segment lost 0 bases and the J segment 0 bases; nucleotides outside the gene matches: 5. The CDR3 totals 17 residues. CDR3: CASSLGGQGWSTDTQYF. For the CDR3, the DNA is TGCGCCAGCAGCTTGGGCGGACAGGGGTGGAGCACAGATACGCAGTATTTT.

The V gene is TRBV11-2, the J gene TRBJ2-1, with a tentative D call TRBD2 (6 bases). The CDR3 is 15 amino acids. The germline CDR1 and CDR2 sequences are SGHAT and FQNNGV. Trimming removed 5 bases from V and 8 bases from J, with 19 bases in between. The CDR3 DNA is TGTGCCAGCAGCCTAGTGGCGGGGAAACAACATGAGCAGTTCTTC. Encoded protein: CASSLVAGKQHEQFF.

CDR3 in DNA: TGCGCCAGCAGCTTGGCCGGCGGGGGCTCCTACAATGAGCAGTTCTTC. Amino acids: CASSLAGGGSYNEQFF. The chain employs TRBV5-1 and TRBJ2-1; 7 positions match TRBD2. This CDR3 has 16 residues. J lost 0 bases, V lost 0 bases, and 3 bases had no gene match. CDR1 is SGHRS, CDR2 YFSETQ, per germline.

This chain connects TRBV5-1 to TRBJ1-1; 7 nucleotides agree with TRBD1. The CDR3 is made up of 15 amino acids. Losses at the gene ends were 0 bases for V and 4 bases for J; bases not matched to a gene: 6. Germline V gene data show CDR1 as SGHRS and CDR2 as YFSETQ. The CDR3 coding sequence is TGCGCCAGCAGCTTGGCCTTGGCAGGGGGCACTGAAGCTTTCTTT. It is translated as CASSLALAGGTEAFF.

V and J are TRBV6-5 and TRBJ1-2; a weak D match, TRBD1 (5 bases). The V end lost 9 bases, the J end lost 6 bases, and 20 bases lay between the germline ends. The CDR3 loop spans 14 amino acids. Germline-derived CDR1 and CDR2 are MNHEY and SVGAGI. As DNA, the CDR3 is TGTGCCAGTGGGCGTTCCAGGGCAGGTGATGGCTACACCTTC. It codes for CASGRSRAGDGYTF.

The J gene is TRBJ1-2, the V gene TRBV11-2; D gene uncertain. Trimming took 2 bases from V and 4 from J, leaving 5 bases between them. CDR1 and CDR2 from the germline V gene are SGHAT and FQNNGV. CDR3 length: 12 residues. CDR3 protein: CASSLSGYGYTF. DNA for the CDR3: TGTGCCAGCAGCTTATCCGGCTATGGCTACACCTTC.

This chain links TRBV6-1 with TRBJ2-7; TRBD1 agrees at 9 bases. The CDR3 has 14 amino acids. Losses at the gene ends were 3 bases for V and 5 bases for J; bases not matched to a gene: 5. Germline assignment: CDR1 MNHNS and CDR2 SASEGT. The CDR3 bases are TGTGCCAGCAGTGAGGGGGACAGGGTGAACGAGCAGTACTTC. It encodes CASSEGDRVNEQYF.

CDR3 loop: CASSLREGMAGANVLTF. The CDR3 DNA sequence: TGTGCCAGCAGCTTGCGGGAGGGTATGGCTGGGGCCAACGTCCTGACTTTC. The chain carries TRBV7-8 and TRBJ2-6, with 9 bases that match TRBD2. V trimming: 3 bases; J trimming: 2 bases; junction bases outside the gene matches: 5. The germline gives CDR1 SGHVS, CDR2 FQNEAQ. This CDR3 comprises 17 residues.

The genes are TRBV9 and TRBJ1-2, with 8 bases identical to TRBD1. Germline V gene sequence: CDR1 SGDLS, CDR2 YYNGEE. The CDR3 totals 13 residues. V trimming: 3 bases; J trimming: 6 bases; junction bases outside the gene matches: 4. Here the CDR3 reads CASSDDRGNGYTF. The DNA of the CDR3 is TGTGCCAGCAGCGATGACAGGGGTAATGGCTACACCTTC.

The count of this clone is one. The J gene is TRBJ2-7, the V gene TRBV19; D may be TRBD2 (5 bases). This CDR3 has 15 residues. V lost 6 bases, J lost 6 bases, and 21 bases lay in between. Germline CDR1 LNHDA, CDR2 SQIVND (reference sequence). CDR3: CASSQITSSSGEQYF. In nucleotides, the CDR3 is TGTGCCAGTAGCCAAATTACTAGTAGCTCGGGCGAGCAGTACTTC. The full variable domain, with the rest looked up from reference TRBV19 and TRBJ2-7, is DGGITQSPKYLFRKEGQNVTLSCEQNLNHDAMYWYRQDPGQGLRLIYYSQIVNDFQKGDIAEGYSVSREKKESFPLTVTSAQKNPTAFYLCASSQITSSSGEQYFGPGTRLTVT.

This clone has more than one count but fewer than ten. This chain joins TRBV12-3 or TRBV12-4 and TRBJ1-1, with D uncertain. V was shortened by 3 bases and J by 1 base, with 6 bases between the two germline ends. This CDR3 region has 13 residues. The CDR3 region has the DNA TGTGCCAGCAGTTTCGGTCCGAACACTGAAGCTTTCTTT. Translating gives CASSFGPNTEAFF.